This T cell receptor beta chain appears in the sequencing data of a study of blood T cell repertoires in COVID-19. Study overall: Nucleic acid was either cDNA or gDNA, and it came from T cells, B-cell-depleted T cells, or PBMCs.

V was clipped by 4 bases and J by 3 bases; unmatched bases: 5. Germline loops: CDR1 SGHRS, CDR2 YFSETQ. This CDR3 spans 15 amino acids. This clone was picked up one time. How the authors handled the data: For nucleated cells, counts were estimated from reference gene primer amplification. TCRdb's copy holds only in-frame clones and misses some; the assay was immunoSEQ multiplex PCR. V, J and clone size were drawn from that table, and D and trimming were deduced from the DNA. The table includes under 200,000 clones, 85% to 90% detected once. This TCR was sampled from an elderly woman in a cohort sampled during active or convalescent COVID-19. The sample consisted of peripheral blood. V gene TRBV5-1 combines with J gene TRBJ1-3; TRBD1 matches at 9 bases. CDR3 in DNA: TGCGCCAGCAGCAGGACAGGGGTCGGTGGAAACACCATATATTTT. Its translation: CASSRTGVGGNTIYF.